The present entry profiles one T cell receptor beta chain with its context. This sample stems from a study of blood T cell repertoires in COVID-19. The V gene's germline CDR1 is LGHDT and CDR2 YNNKEL (reference sequence). The CDR3 contains 16 residues. V lost 1 base and J lost 4, with 15 bases in between. Profiled with immunoSEQ multiplex PCR; TCRdb holds only in-frame clones, not every one. The sample has around 97,000 clones; 82% are singletons. This rearrangement joins TRBV3-1 (or the pseudogene TRBV3-2) to TRBJ2-3; perhaps TRBD2 as D (5 bases). The sequence was collected from a man aged 70 or older with acute or convalescent COVID-19. Sequencing was carried out using peripheral blood. The CDR3 bases are TGTGCCAGCAGCCAAGGTTTCATCCTCGGGGCAGATACGCAGTATTTT. Translation: CASSQGFILGADTQYF.